Listed below are T cell receptor beta chains from one sample, sequenced in a study of glioma-infiltrating T cells. Using its own MiXCR run on the multiplex PCR reads, TCRdb lists one record per CDR3 protein. Here the sample spans roughly 200,000 distinct CDR3 sequences, around 32% being singletons. Sequences were obtained from glioma tissue, nonneoplastic brain tissue, or PBMCs (not recorded which). The receptors were sampled from a human donor with low-grade glioma or glioblastoma, undergoing nonglioma brain surgery, or in good health (not recorded which). CDR3s include the opening cysteine and the closing phenylalanine or tryptophan. The D gene is left open where the match is weak. Clone size is given for some rows only: seen once, a few or many times, or a class if the clone is expanded.

D	J	V	size	DNA	CDR3
NA	TRBJ2-3	TRBV7-2	NA	TGTGCCAGCGGTTTTACAGTCCCAGATACGCAGTATTTT	CASGFTVPDTQYF
NA	TRBJ1-4	TRBV15	many	TGTGCCACCAGCAGAGACTTTGAAAAACTGTTTTTT	CATSRDFEKLFF
TRBD1	TRBJ2-7	TRBV6-5	NA	TGTGCCAGCAATGAAACCCGACAGGGGAAATACGAGCAGTACTTC	CASNETRQGKYEQYF
NA	TRBJ1-2	TRBV7-9	few	TGTGCCAGCAGCTTAGTGGCGTCCGGGCTCCTCTATGGCTACACCTTC	CASSLVASGLLYGYTF
TRBD2	TRBJ2-1	TRBV7-6	many	TGTGCCAGCAGCTTAGAAGTTTCGGCTAGCGGGAGGCACAATGAGCAGTTCTTC	CASSLEVSASGRHNEQFF
TRBD1	TRBJ1-1	TRBV29-1	many	TGCAGCGTGAAGACAGGGGGGAACACTGAAGCTTTCTTT	CSVKTGGNTEAFF
TRBD1	TRBJ1-2	TRBV9	few	TGTGCCAGCAGCTCAAAGAGACAGGGAAGTTATGGCTACACCTTC	CASSSKRQGSYGYTF
TRBD1	TRBJ2-5	TRBV25-1	many	TGTGCCACCGACACAGGGGGCAGAGAGACCCAGTACTTC	CATDTGGRETQYF
NA	TRBJ2-1	TRBV29-1	NA	TGCAGCGTTGATTGGACGGCTTACAATGAGCAGTTCTTC	CSVDWTAYNEQFF
TRBD1	TRBJ1-1	TRBV28	many	TGTGCCAGCAGGGGGACAGGCACTGAAGCTTTCTTT	CASRGTGTEAFF
NA	TRBJ2-7	TRBV4-3	many	TGCGCCAGCAGCCAACTCCGTGGACCGAACTACGAGCAGTACTTC	CASSQLRGPNYEQYF
TRBD2	TRBJ2-1	TRBV5-1	NA	TGCGCCAGCAGCCACGGGACTAGCGGGAGTTACAATGAGCAGTTCTTC	CASSHGTSGSYNEQFF
TRBD2	TRBJ2-1	TRBV29-1	many	TGCAGCTCCCAGCGGGGAGACAATGAGCAGTTCTTC	CSSQRGDNEQFF
NA	TRBJ2-5	TRBV2	many	TGTGCCAGAAATGTTCAAGAGACCCAGTACTTC	CARNVQETQYF
TRBD2	TRBJ2-5	TRBV10-3	few	TGTGCCATCAGTGAGTCGGAGGCGGGAGGGGCCCAAGAGACCCAGTACTTC	CAISESEAGGAQETQYF
NA	TRBJ2-7	TRBV4-1	NA	TGCGCCAGCAGGCCGCTTTGGGGGGTCCGGGCGCAGTACTTC	CASRPLWGVRAQYF
TRBD1	TRBJ1-4	TRBV3-1	many	TGTGCCAGCAGCCAAAAGGGACAGGGTGACGAAAAACTGTTTTTT	CASSQKGQGDEKLFF
TRBD1	TRBJ2-5	TRBV2	many	TGTGCCAGCAGTAACAGGGGGCATAAAGAGACCCAGTACTTC	CASSNRGHKETQYF
TRBD1	TRBJ1-5	TRBV28	many	TGTGCCAGCAGTAGTCCCGGGACAGGGATGGAGCATTTT	CASSSPGTGMEHF
TRBD1	TRBJ1-2	TRBV28	many	TGTGCCAGCACCCCTCCCGACAGGGCTTTTAACTATGGCTACACCTTC	CASTPPDRAFNYGYTF
NA	TRBJ2-7	TRBV5-1	once	TGCGCCAGCCTTAGGGAGCTTGAGGGAAAAGGGTTGTACTTC	CASLRELEGKGLYF
NA	TRBJ2-7	TRBV29-1	NA	TGCAGCGTTGCGGAGGTGGGAGAGGGTTTCTACGAGCAGTACTTC	CSVAEVGEGFYEQYF
TRBD1	TRBJ2-3	TRBV6-2/TRBV6-3	many	TGTGCCAGCGGAGGGGACAGGGGCCGCGATACGCAGTATTTT	CASGGDRGRDTQYF
TRBD2	TRBJ2-7	TRBV7-2	NA	TGTGCCAGCAGCTCCACTTGGCCTCTAGCGGGAGGATACGGGCAGTACTTC	CASSSTWPLAGGYGQYF
TRBD2	TRBJ2-3	TRBV4-1	few	TGCGCCAGCAGCCAAGGCCCGGGACTAGCCGTTACAGATACGCAGTATTTT	CASSQGPGLAVTDTQYF
TRBD1	TRBJ1-2	TRBV5-1	NA	TGCGCCAGCAGCCCCGATCCGGGGACAGGTCGTAACTATGGCTACACCTTC	CASSPDPGTGRNYGYTF
NA	TRBJ2-1	TRBV6-2/TRBV6-3	once	TGTGCCAGCAGTTGGGGGGCCGGGGGTGAGCAGTTCTTC	CASSWGAGGEQFF
NA	TRBJ2-5	TRBV4-1	many	TGCGCCAGCAGCCTCTACCCTCCCGGACAGAGCCAAGAGACCCAGTACTTC	CASSLYPPGQSQETQYF
NA	TRBJ1-1	TRBV18	many	TGTGCCAGCTCCCCGGTCGATGAGAGCACTGAAGCTTTCTTT	CASSPVDESTEAFF
TRBD1	TRBJ2-7	TRBV7-2	many	TGTGCCAGCAGCCCGGGACAGTCCCCCTACGAGCAGTACTTC	CASSPGQSPYEQYF
NA	TRBJ1-1	TRBV6-2/TRBV6-3	many	TGTGCCAGCAGGGAGTTGGTCACTGAAGCTTTCTTT	CASRELVTEAFF
TRBD2	TRBJ2-7	TRBV3-1	NA	TGTGTCAGCAGCCCCGGACTAGCGGCTCCCTACGAGCAGTACTTC	CVSSPGLAAPYEQYF
NA	TRBJ2-3	TRBV5-4	NA	TGTGCCAGCAGCCGTGGGGCGGGTGCCGGGCGCACAGATACGCAGTATTTT	CASSRGAGAGRTDTQYF